Listed here are 9 T cell receptor beta chains from one sample, sequenced in a study of blood T cell repertoires in COVID-19 (dated by TCRdb to 2018 to 2021). Libraries were prepared through the immunoSEQ multiplex PCR assay. In TCRdb, the immuneACCESS table is reduced to in-frame sequences with V and J assigned. These tables do not hold every clone; where another copy was compared, an unresolved V gene accounts for under half, and the others remain unexplained. The sample has 150,000 to 200,000 clones on record, around 86% of them singletons. 6% to 7.5% of the sample lies in the top ten. The sample was peripheral blood. The receptors shown here come from a woman of 80 years or more in a cohort sampled during active or convalescent COVID-19.

This sequence joins TRBV5-4 and TRBJ1-2, with D possibly matching TRBD1 (5 bases). Trimming took off 3 bases at V and 2 bases at J, with 11 bases between the two ends. The CDR3 runs to 14 residues. Germline assignment: CDR1 SGHNT and CDR2 YYREEE (reference sequence). CDR3 protein: CASSYGAGNYGYTF. The CDR3 coding sequence is TGTGCCAGCAGCTATGGGGCAGGGAACTATGGCTACACCTTC.

This chain joins TRBV6-2 or TRBV6-3 and TRBJ1-5, with 8 bases that match TRBD1. Germline CDR1 and CDR2: MNHEY and SVGEGT. After removal of 2 bases from V and 6 bases from J, the junction contained 18 bases not matched to a gene. This CDR3 has 19 residues. CDR3 loop: CASSYRKGGAGGAGQPQHF. CDR3 DNA: TGTGCCAGCAGTTACAGGAAGGGGGGAGCAGGGGGCGCGGGTCAGCCCCAGCATTTT.

The chain uses TRBV24-1 and TRBJ2-2; 13 bases agree with TRBD2. The ends lost 3 bases at V and 6 bases at J; junction bases unmatched: 9. This CDR3 comprises 18 residues. Germline V gene sequence: CDR1 KGHDR, CDR2 SFDVKD. CDR3 residues: CATSDPWTSGSRSGELFF. For the CDR3, the DNA is TGTGCCACCAGTGATCCCTGGACTAGCGGGAGTCGTTCCGGGGAGCTGTTTTTT.

The genes are TRBV7-9 and TRBJ1-2, with D hard to call. V lost 3 bases to trimming and J lost 5 bases, with 10 bases between them. CDR1 and CDR2 (germline): SEHNR, FQNEAQ (reference sequence). The CDR3 loop spans 13 amino acids. In DNA form, the CDR3 reads TGTGCCAGCAGCTTGGCTGACACTTATGGCTACACCTTC. This sequence encodes CASSLADTYGYTF.

V usage is TRBV18 and J usage is TRBJ2-1, with TRBD1 identical over 7 bases. Unmatched junction bases numbered 3, after V lost 0 bases and J lost 1 base. This CDR3 is 16 amino acids long. Germline CDR1 reads KGHSH; CDR2 reads LQKENI. CDR3 sequence reads: CASSPPSGGSYNEQFF. CDR3 in DNA: TGTGCCAGCTCACCACCGTCAGGGGGTTCCTACAATGAGCAGTTCTTC.

The V call is TRBV5-1, the J call TRBJ2-5; 9 positions agree with TRBD1. The ends lost 2 bases at V and 5 bases at J; junction bases unmatched: 4. Germline-derived CDR1 and CDR2 are SGHRS and YFSETQ. This CDR3 has 14 amino acids. In DNA form, the CDR3 reads TGCGCCAGCAGCTTACAGGGGGCCGTGGAGACCCAGTACTTC. Translated, it gives CASSLQGAVETQYF.

The chain is built from TRBV30 and TRBJ2-4; a weak D match, TRBD2 (7 bases). With 2 bases removed from V and 9 bases from J, the gap between germline ends came to 11 bases. This CDR3 comprises 12 residues. In germline, CDR1 is GTSNPN, CDR2 SVGIG (reference sequence). The CDR3 DNA reads as TGTGCCTGGAGTAGGGGGGGCATCATTCAGTACTTC. Its translation is CAWSRGGIIQYF.

This chain links TRBV3-1 (or the pseudogene TRBV3-2) with TRBJ1-6; D unclear. The germline V and J ends were trimmed by 1 base and 7 bases, with 11 bases remaining between them. Germline assignment: CDR1 LGHDT and CDR2 YNNKEL (reference sequence). This CDR3 spans 15 amino acids. The CDR3 loop reads CASSQVGTENSPLHF. The CDR3 nucleotides read TGTGCCAGCAGCCAAGTCGGCACAGAGAATTCACCCCTCCACTTT.

The rearrangement uses TRBV10-3 and TRBJ2-1, with TRBD1 as a possible D gene (6 bases). The germline gives CDR1 ENHRY, CDR2 SYGVKD. Trimming stripped 5 bases from V and 5 bases from J, with 13 bases between. This CDR3 is built from 14 residues. CDR3 nucleotide sequence: TGTGCCATCAGTTCTTACAGGGCCGACAATGAGCAGTTCTTC. As protein: CAISSYRADNEQFF.